Listed here are 15 T cell receptor beta chains from one sample, sequenced in a study of T-cell reconstitution after alpha-beta-depleted transplantation in children. Library preparation (for TCRbeta) was performed with unique molecular identifiers. MiXCR, run by TCRdb on the PCR reads, gives a single entry per CDR3 protein. The sample consists of 250,000 to 400,000 distinct CDR3 sequences, around 20% of them appearing once. The input for sequencing was PBMCs, mostly from graft donor cells, taken 180 days after TCRalphabeta/CD19-depleted stem cell transplant. These TCRs come from a male patient younger than 18 who had a stem cell transplant for acute lymphoblastic leukemia, so the T cells may come from the graft donor.

This clonotype was seen only a few times. This rearrangement joins TRBV12-3 or TRBV12-4 to TRBJ2-3; 11 bases match TRBD2. V lost 6 bases and J lost 0; bases outside the gene matches: 2. The CDR3 is 15 amino acids. CDR3 nucleotides: TGTGCCAGCAGCCGACTAGCGGGGAGCACAGATACGCAGTATTTT. Translating it yields CASSRLAGSTDTQYF.

This clonotype has only a few counts. The chain links TRBV9 to TRBJ2-3; no clear D gene. CDR3 size: 13 residues. V was trimmed by 4 bases and J by 8 bases, leaving 14 bases between them. Germline loops: CDR1 SGDLS, CDR2 YYNGEE. CDR3 bases: TGTGCCAGCAGCTCCTCGGTCGTACGTACGCAGTATTTT. It specifies CASSSSVVRTQYF.

The chain couples TRBV5-6 to TRBJ2-1; TRBD2 matches at 12 bases. The V and J ends lost 7 bases and 2 bases, in that order; junction bases with no gene match: 16. Germline values: CDR1 SGHDT, CDR2 YYEEEE. The CDR3 runs to 19 residues. The CDR3 spells CASFFKGLAGGLAYNEQFF. In nucleotides, the CDR3 is TGTGCCAGCTTCTTCAAGGGGCTAGCGGGAGGGCTGGCCTACAATGAGCAGTTCTTC.

V is TRBV7-3 and J is TRBJ2-5, with 15 bases aligning to TRBD2. The CDR3 spans 17 residues. V was pared by 5 bases and J by 4 bases, with 8 bases of the junction left unmatched. Germline V gene sequence: CDR1 SGHTA, CDR2 FQGTGA. The CDR3 is CASSEGTSGRRAETQYF. Written as DNA, the CDR3 is TGTGCCAGCAGCGAAGGGACTAGCGGGAGGCGGGCAGAGACCCAGTACTTC.

This chain links TRBV29-1 with TRBJ2-1; 7 bases are a match to TRBD1. With 5 bases clipped from V and 3 bases from J, the junction kept 13 bases outside the gene matches. The CDR3 is made up of 16 amino acids. CDR1 and CDR2 from the germline V gene are SQVTM and ANQGSEA. CDR3 sequence: CSVQGKEGAVYNEQFF. The CDR3 nucleotides read TGCAGCGTTCAGGGGAAAGAGGGGGCAGTCTACAATGAGCAGTTCTTC.

In its sample, this clonotype was seen once. The gene calls are TRBV6-1 and TRBJ2-1, with 12 bases identical to TRBD1. Per the germline V gene, CDR1 is MNHNS and CDR2 is SASEGT. Trimming cost V 6 bases and J 7 bases; bases outside gene matches: 10. The CDR3 runs to 16 residues. This CDR3 is CASSPGTGGARNEQFF. In nucleotides, the CDR3 is TGTGCCAGCAGCCCCGGGACAGGGGGCGCGAGGAATGAGCAGTTCTTC.

This rearrangement joins TRBV12-3 or TRBV12-4 to TRBJ1-4; the D is unclear. The CDR3 contains 14 residues. V was trimmed by 3 bases and J by 0 bases, leaving 5 bases between them. CDR3 loop: CASSFHSTNEKLFF. In nucleotides, the CDR3 is TGTGCCAGCAGTTTTCATTCAACTAATGAAAAACTGTTTTTT.

This clonotype was seen a few times. This rearrangement joins TRBV9 to TRBJ1-1; no reliable D call. This CDR3 contains 15 residues. Trimming took off 0 bases at V and 4 bases at J, with 13 bases between the two ends. Germline V gene data show CDR1 as SGDLS and CDR2 as YYNGEE. DNA of the CDR3: TGTGCCAGCAGCGTAGGCGGAGGTCGGGGCACTGAAGCTTTCTTT. This gives the protein CASSVGGGRGTEAFF. Filled out from reference TRBV9 and TRBJ1-1, the complete variable domain reads DSGVTQTPKHLITATGQRVTLRCSPRSGDLSVYWYQQSLDQGLQFLIQYYNGEERAKGNILERFSAQQFPDLHSELNLSSLELGDSALYFCASSVGGGRGTEAFFGQGTRLTVV.

The chain employs TRBV6-4 and TRBJ2-1, with 8 bases identical to TRBD2. Germline assignment: CDR1 MRHNA and CDR2 SNTAGT. With V trimmed by 5 bases and J by 4 bases, 7 bases remained unmatched. The CDR3 runs to 15 residues. The DNA for the CDR3 is TGTGCCAGCAGTCCGCTTAGCGGGGCGTACAATGAGCAGTTCTTC. Translated, it gives CASSPLSGAYNEQFF.

The V call is TRBV7-6, the J call TRBJ2-5, with a possible D match to TRBD2 (6 bases). CDR1 SGHVS and CDR2 FNYEAQ come from the germline V gene. V was shortened by 5 bases and J by 7 bases, with 11 bases between the two germline ends. The CDR3 length is 12 residues. CDR3 loop: CASSPRGVTQYF. In DNA form, the CDR3 reads TGTGCCAGCAGCCCGCGGGGAGTGACCCAGTACTTC.

V gene TRBV11-2 combines with J gene TRBJ2-3, with TRBD2 matching 11 bases. V lost 1 base to trimming and J lost 7 bases; unmatched junction nucleotides: 10. Germline CDR1 and CDR2: SGHAT and FQNNGV. CDR3 length equals 17 residues. CDR3 bases: TGTGCCAGCAGCTTAGTTCCCCCCCGACTAGCGGGAAATACGCAGTATTTT. This translates into CASSLVPPRLAGNTQYF.

The chain's CDR3 is CASSYSGTGHGYTF. The CDR3 DNA follows: TGTGCCAGCAGTTACTCGGGGACAGGGCATGGCTACACCTTC. This sequence joins TRBV6-5 and TRBJ1-2; 9 positions agree with TRBD1. Germline CDR1 MNHEY, CDR2 SVGAGI. V was clipped by 0 bases and J by 6 bases; unmatched bases: 2. This CDR3 contains 14 residues.

The V gene is TRBV24-1, the J gene TRBJ1-5; D gene ambiguous. V was pared by 3 bases and J by 5 bases, with 7 bases between. The CDR3 length is 13 residues. CDR1 and CDR2 (germline): KGHDR, SFDVKD. The CDR3 spells CATSDHIDQPQHF. CDR3 DNA: TGTGCCACCAGTGATCATATTGATCAGCCCCAGCATTTT.

This clonotype was counted ten times or more. The rearrangement links TRBV7-6 to TRBJ2-7; D not certain. Germline V gene lookup returns CDR1 SGHVS and CDR2 FNYEAQ. The CDR3 spans 12 residues. V was pared by 0 bases and J by 5 bases, with 5 bases between. The CDR3 reads CASSLAANEQYF. CDR3 DNA sequence: TGTGCCAGCAGCTTAGCGGCGAACGAGCAGTACTTC.

The rearrangement uses TRBV27 and TRBJ2-7; 9 bases map to TRBD2. CDR1 is MNHEY, CDR2 SMNVEV, per germline (reference sequence). V trimming: 1 base; J trimming: 2 bases; junction bases outside the gene matches: 12. The CDR3 covers 18 residues. Here the CDR3 reads CASSLWSSGTRGPYEQYF. The CDR3 DNA sequence: TGTGCCAGCAGTTTATGGTCTAGCGGGACTCGGGGCCCCTACGAGCAGTACTTC.